A single sample is the source of the 17 T cell receptor beta chains below, sequenced in a study of cytomegalovirus exposure and HLA in healthy donors. Some clones are missing from TCRdb's copy, which holds only in-frame ones; the method was immunoSEQ multiplex PCR. The data show 57,000 or so clones, roughly 94% seen once. The sample consisted of PBMCs. The receptors were sampled from a man aged 18 to 35 in good health and CMV-seronegative.

This chain uses TRBV29-1 with TRBJ2-5, with D possibly matching TRBD1 (6 bases). This CDR3 spans 12 amino acids. CDR1 is SQVTM, CDR2 ANQGSEA, per germline. V was pared by 3 bases and J by 9 bases, with 14 bases between. CDR3 in DNA: TGCAGCGTTGAGGACAGCTTCGGGGCCCAGTACTTC. This codes for CSVEDSFGAQYF.

This chain uses TRBV28 with TRBJ2-7; 7 positions agree with TRBD2. The ends lost 5 bases at V and 2 bases at J; junction bases unmatched: 12. Germline loops: CDR1 MDHEN, CDR2 SYDVKM. This CDR3 has 16 amino acids. CDR3: CASSPPAGALTYEQYF. CDR3 nucleotide sequence: TGTGCCAGCAGTCCTCCGGCGGGAGCTCTGACCTACGAGCAGTACTTC.

The CDR3 spells CASRLASTDTQYF. In nucleotides, the CDR3 is TGTGCCAGTAGACTAGCGAGCACAGATACGCAGTATTTT. V is TRBV19 and J is TRBJ2-3, with 7 nucleotides matching TRBD2. CDR3 length: 13 amino acids. The ends lost 6 bases at V and 0 bases at J; junction bases unmatched: 0. CDR1 is LNHDA, CDR2 SQIVND, per germline (reference sequence).

The rearrangement links TRBV28 to TRBJ2-3; 13 nucleotides match TRBD2. CDR3 length equals 16 residues. Looked up from germline, CDR1 is MDHEN and CDR2 is SYDVKM. Unmatched junction bases numbered 4, after V lost 3 bases and J lost 4 bases. This CDR3 is CASSFLGLAGADTQYF. CDR3 nucleotides: TGTGCCAGCAGTTTCTTAGGACTAGCGGGAGCAGATACGCAGTATTTT.

Only one count was recorded for this clone. The chain carries TRBV2 and TRBJ2-3, with no clear D. The V gene lost 5 bases and the J gene lost 5 bases, with 14 bases spanning the gap. Germline assignment: CDR1 SNHLY and CDR2 FYNNEI. The CDR3 extends over 14 amino acids. The CDR3 DNA sequence: TGTGCCAGCAGTAAAGACTCCTCGGGAGATACGCAGTATTTT. The encoded protein is CASSKDSSGDTQYF.

The chain links TRBV7-2 to TRBJ2-3; D is unresolved. CDR3 length: 12 amino acids. The germline V gene has CDR1 SGHTA and CDR2 FQGNSA. The V end was cut by 5 bases, the J end by 4 bases, with 7 bases between. CDR3 in DNA: TGTGCCAGCAGCCCCCTTTCAGATACGCAGTATTTT. Its protein is CASSPLSDTQYF. The variable domain in full, completed from reference TRBV7-2 and TRBJ2-3, reads GAGVSQSPSNKVTEKGKDVELRCDPISGHTALYWYRQSLGQGLEFLIYFQGNSAPDKSGLPSDRFSAERTGGSVSTLTIQRTQQEDSAVYLCASSPLSDTQYFGPGTRLTVL.

The genes are TRBV18 and TRBJ2-5, with TRBD2 matching over 11 bases. V lost 5 bases, J lost 2 bases, and 4 bases stayed unmatched. The CDR3 is made up of 15 amino acids. Germline V gene data show CDR1 as KGHSH and CDR2 as LQKENI. In nucleotides, the CDR3 is TGTGCCAGCTCAGCGGGACTAGCGGAGCAAGAGACCCAGTACTTC. As protein: CASSAGLAEQETQYF.

The chain links TRBV28 to TRBJ2-2, with D tentatively TRBD1 (5 bases). The CDR3 sequence is 14 residues long. Germline V CDR1 and CDR2: MDHEN, SYDVKM. With 7 bases removed from V and 0 bases from J, the gap between germline ends came to 9 bases. The CDR3 protein is CASTRASNTGELFF. CDR3 DNA: TGTGCCAGCACCAGGGCCTCGAACACCGGGGAGCTGTTTTTT.

The rearrangement uses TRBV27 and TRBJ2-5, with 13 bases that match TRBD2. Germline CDR1 MNHEY, CDR2 SMNVEV (reference sequence). The CDR3 runs 19 residues. The trim removed 5 bases at V and 4 bases at J, leaving 16 bases unmatched. CDR3 DNA: TGTGCCAGCAGTCCTAGCACCGGACTAGCGGGAGTAAGGGGAGAGACCCAGTACTTC. This codes for CASSPSTGLAGVRGETQYF.

This chain joins TRBV4-2 and TRBJ1-1; no clear D gene. V was shortened by 0 bases and J by 6 bases, with 11 bases between the two germline ends. This CDR3 is 14 amino acids long. Germline values: CDR1 LGHNA, CDR2 YNFKEQ. In nucleotides, the CDR3 is TGTGCCAGCAGCCAAGAAAGAGGTATCGCTGAAGCTTTCTTT. Its protein product is CASSQERGIAEAFF.

The rearrangement uses TRBV7-6 and TRBJ2-1; TRBD2 agrees at 9 bases. Germline V gene lookup returns CDR1 SGHVS and CDR2 FNYEAQ. Losses at the gene ends were 0 bases for V and 6 bases for J; bases not matched to a gene: 12. There are 18 residues in the CDR3. In nucleotides, the CDR3 is TGTGCCAGCAGCTTAGCGCAGGTGCGGGAGGGTCCCCCCAATGAGCAGTTCTTC. Translated: CASSLAQVREGPPNEQFF. The full variable domain, rest sourced from reference TRBV7-6 and TRBJ2-1, is GAGVSQSPRYKVTKRGQDVALRCDPISGHVSLYWYRQALGQGPEFLTYFNYEAQQDKSGLPNDRFSAERPEGSISTLTIQRTEQRDSAMYRCASSLAQVREGPPNEQFFGPGTRLTVL.

DNA for the CDR3: TGTGCCAGTAAAGAGGGTATGAACTATGGCTACACCTTC. Translated: CASKEGMNYGYTF. The chain uses TRBV19 and TRBJ1-2; D not resolved. With 7 bases removed from V and 2 bases from J, the gap between germline ends came to 11 bases. Germline V gives CDR1 LNHDA, CDR2 SQIVND (reference sequence). The length of the CDR3 is 13 residues.

The count of this clone is one. At one end the junction does not follow the germline gene, possibly because of a read error. The V gene is TRBV27, the J gene TRBJ2-7, with TRBD1 matching 9 bases. Germline lookup yields CDR1 MNHEY and CDR2 SMNVEV (reference sequence). The CDR3 sequence is 17 residues long. Here the CDR3 reads CTSSSRDRARFVDEQYF. The CDR3 DNA sequence: TGTACCAGCAGTTCCCGGGACAGGGCTAGGTTTGTGGACGAGCAGTACTTC.

This clone is a singleton in its sample. The chain uses TRBV20-1 and TRBJ2-5; no firm D call. CDR3 length: 11 residues. The germline V and J ends were trimmed by 6 bases and 5 bases, with 10 bases remaining between them. Germline V gene lookup returns CDR1 DFQATT and CDR2 SNEGSKA (reference sequence). The CDR3 spells CSATTRETQYF. CDR3 sequence (DNA): TGCAGTGCAACGACTCGGGAGACCCAGTACTTC.

The genes are TRBV29-1 and TRBJ2-7; 12 bases are shared with TRBD2. CDR3 size: 13 residues. Germline V gives CDR1 SQVTM, CDR2 ANQGSEA. The V gene end was trimmed by 7 bases and the J gene end by 6 bases; junction bases not matched to a gene: 7. The CDR3, as DNA: TGCAGCGCCCTGACTAGCGGGAGTGCCGAGCAGTACTTC. It is translated as CSALTSGSAEQYF.

The CDR3 bases are TGTGCCAGTAGTAGCCGACAGGGGAATCAGCCCCAGCATTTT. Protein: CASSSRQGNQPQHF. The V call is TRBV19, the J call TRBJ1-5, with TRBD1 identical over 8 bases. The germline V gene has CDR1 LNHDA and CDR2 SQIVND (reference sequence). This CDR3 has 14 residues. V lost 4 bases and J lost 4; bases outside the gene matches: 3.

The chain recombines TRBV13 with TRBJ1-2; tentative D call: TRBD1 (6 bases). The CDR3 is made up of 16 amino acids. Per germline, CDR1 PRHDT and CDR2 FYEKMQ (reference sequence). The ends were cut back, 4 bases at V and 7 bases at J, with 22 bases in the middle. The CDR3: CASSSNTYTGPGGYTF. The CDR3 coding sequence is TGTGCCAGCAGCTCGAATACTTACACAGGGCCGGGTGGCTACACCTTC. Full variable domain (rest looked up from reference TRBV13 and TRBJ1-2): AAGVIQSPRHLIKEKRETATLKCYPIPRHDTVYWYQQGPGQDPQFLISFYEKMQSDKGSIPDRFSAQQFSDYHSELNMSSLELGDSALYFCASSSNTYTGPGGYTFGSGTRLTVV.